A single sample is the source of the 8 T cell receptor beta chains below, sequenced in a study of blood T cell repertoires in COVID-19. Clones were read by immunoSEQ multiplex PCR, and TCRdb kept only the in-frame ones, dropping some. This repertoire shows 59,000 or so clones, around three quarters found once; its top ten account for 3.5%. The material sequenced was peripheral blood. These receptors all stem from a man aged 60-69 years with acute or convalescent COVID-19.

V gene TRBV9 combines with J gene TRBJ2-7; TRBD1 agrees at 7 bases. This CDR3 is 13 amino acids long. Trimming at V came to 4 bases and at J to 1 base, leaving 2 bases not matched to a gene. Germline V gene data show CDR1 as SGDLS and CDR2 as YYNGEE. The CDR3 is CASSSGQSYEQYF. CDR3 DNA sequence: TGTGCCAGCAGCTCGGGACAGTCCTACGAGCAGTACTTC.

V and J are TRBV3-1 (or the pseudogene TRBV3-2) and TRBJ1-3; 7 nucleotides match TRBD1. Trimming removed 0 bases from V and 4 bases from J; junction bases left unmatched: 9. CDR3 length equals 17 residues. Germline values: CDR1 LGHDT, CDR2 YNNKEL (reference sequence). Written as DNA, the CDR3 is TGTGCCAGCAGCCAAGATCCTATTGACAGGGCAGGAAACACCATATATTTT. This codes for CASSQDPIDRAGNTIYF.

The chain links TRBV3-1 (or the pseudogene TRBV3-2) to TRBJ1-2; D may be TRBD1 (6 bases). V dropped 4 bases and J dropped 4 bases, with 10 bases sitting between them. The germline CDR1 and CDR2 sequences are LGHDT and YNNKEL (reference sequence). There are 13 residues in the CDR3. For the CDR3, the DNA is TGTGCCAGCAGCCTCGGACAGTCCTATGGCTACACCTTC. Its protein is CASSLGQSYGYTF.

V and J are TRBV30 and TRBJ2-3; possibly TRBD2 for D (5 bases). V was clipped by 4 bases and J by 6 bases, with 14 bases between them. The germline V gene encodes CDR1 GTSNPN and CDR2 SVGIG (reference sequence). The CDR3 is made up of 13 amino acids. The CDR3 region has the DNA TGTGCCTGGATCCCCCCGGGAAGGGATACGCAGTATTTT. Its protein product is CAWIPPGRDTQYF.

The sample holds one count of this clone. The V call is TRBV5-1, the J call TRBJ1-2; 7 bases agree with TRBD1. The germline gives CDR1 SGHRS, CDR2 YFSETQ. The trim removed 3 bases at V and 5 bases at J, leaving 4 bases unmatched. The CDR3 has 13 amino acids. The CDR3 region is CASSWTGVYGYTF. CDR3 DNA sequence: TGCGCCAGCAGCTGGACAGGCGTGTATGGCTACACCTTC.

This CDR3 reads CASSSGGGHETQYF. The CDR3 DNA reads TGCGCCAGCAGCTCGGGCGGGGGCCACGAGACCCAGTACTTC. The chain is built from TRBV5-1 and TRBJ2-5; D is perhaps TRBD2 (7 bases). The CDR3 totals 14 residues. Germline V gives CDR1 SGHRS, CDR2 YFSETQ. V was clipped by 3 bases and J by 5 bases, with 14 bases between them. The full variable domain, rest sourced from reference TRBV5-1 and TRBJ2-5, is KAGVTQTPRYLIKTRGQQVTLSCSPISGHRSVSWYQQTPGQGLQFLFEYFSETQRNKGNFPGRFSGRQFSNSRSEMNVSTLELGDSALYLCASSSGGGHETQYFGPGTRLLVL.

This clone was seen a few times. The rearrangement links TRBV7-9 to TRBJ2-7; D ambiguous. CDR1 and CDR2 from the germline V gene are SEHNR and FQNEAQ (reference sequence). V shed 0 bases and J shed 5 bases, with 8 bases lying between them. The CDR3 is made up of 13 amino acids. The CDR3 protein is CASSLALAHEQYF. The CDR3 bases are TGTGCCAGCAGCTTAGCGCTGGCCCACGAGCAGTACTTC.

CDR3 sequence: CASSLPNWNEQFF. The CDR3 bases are TGTGCCAGCAGTTTACCAAACTGGAATGAGCAGTTCTTC. The chain couples TRBV12-3 or TRBV12-4 to TRBJ2-1, with D uncertain. The CDR3 totals 13 residues. Between the trimmed V and J ends, which lost 2 bases and 7 bases, there was a span of 9 bases.